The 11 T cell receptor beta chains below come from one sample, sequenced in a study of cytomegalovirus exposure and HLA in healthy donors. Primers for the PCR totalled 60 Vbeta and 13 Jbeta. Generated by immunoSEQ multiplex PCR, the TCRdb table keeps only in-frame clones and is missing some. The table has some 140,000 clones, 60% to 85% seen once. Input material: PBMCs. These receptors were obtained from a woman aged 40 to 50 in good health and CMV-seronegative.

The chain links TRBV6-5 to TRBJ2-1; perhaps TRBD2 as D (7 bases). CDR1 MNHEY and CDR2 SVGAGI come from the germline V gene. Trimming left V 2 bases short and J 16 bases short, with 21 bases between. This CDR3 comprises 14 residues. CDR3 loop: CASSYTQGGTILFF. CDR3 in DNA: TGTGCCAGCAGTTACACACAAGGGGGGACTATCCTTTTCTTC.

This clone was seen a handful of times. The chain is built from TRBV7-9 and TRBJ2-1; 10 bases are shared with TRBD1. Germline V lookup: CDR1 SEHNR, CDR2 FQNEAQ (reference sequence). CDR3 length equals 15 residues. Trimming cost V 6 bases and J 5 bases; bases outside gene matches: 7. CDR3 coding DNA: TGTGCCAGCAGGGACGACAGGGGGCCCAACAATGAGCAGTTCTTC. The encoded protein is CASRDDRGPNNEQFF.

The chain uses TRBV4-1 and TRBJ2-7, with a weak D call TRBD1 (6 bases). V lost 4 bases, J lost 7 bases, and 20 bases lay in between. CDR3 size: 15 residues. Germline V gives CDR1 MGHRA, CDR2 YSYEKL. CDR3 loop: CASSPLIRQDQEQYF. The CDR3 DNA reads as TGCGCCAGCAGCCCCCTAATCCGACAGGACCAAGAGCAGTACTTC.

CDR3 region: CASSWTKNNKAGANVLTF. DNA for the CDR3: TGTGCCAGCAGCTGGACAAAGAACAACAAGGCTGGGGCCAACGTCCTGACTTTC. The chain is built from TRBV11-1 and TRBJ2-6; D may be TRBD1 (5 bases). CDR1 and CDR2 from the germline V gene are SGHAT and FQDESV (reference sequence). Trimming took 4 bases from V and 2 from J, leaving 18 bases between them. CDR3 length: 18 amino acids.

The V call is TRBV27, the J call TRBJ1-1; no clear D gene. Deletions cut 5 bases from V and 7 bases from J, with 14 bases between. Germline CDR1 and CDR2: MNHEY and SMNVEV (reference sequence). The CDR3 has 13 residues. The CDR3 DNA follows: TGTGCCAGCAGTCAAACGACTGAAAGTGAAGCTTTCTTT. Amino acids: CASSQTTESEAFF.

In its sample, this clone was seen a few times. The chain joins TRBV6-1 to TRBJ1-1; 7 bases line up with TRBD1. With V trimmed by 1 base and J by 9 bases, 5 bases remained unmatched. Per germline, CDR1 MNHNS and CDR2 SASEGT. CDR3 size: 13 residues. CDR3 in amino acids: CASSEGETGKAFF. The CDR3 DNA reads TGTGCCAGCAGTGAAGGGGAGACAGGGAAAGCTTTCTTT.

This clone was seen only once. The CDR3 DNA follows: TGCAGCGGATTGACTCGGGTCGGGGAGACCCAGTACTTC. Its translation: CSGLTRVGETQYF. V gene TRBV29-1 combines with J gene TRBJ2-5; D not resolved. CDR1 and CDR2 from the germline V gene are SQVTM and ANQGSEA. The CDR3 contains 13 residues. V was pared by 7 bases and J by 5 bases, with 17 bases between.

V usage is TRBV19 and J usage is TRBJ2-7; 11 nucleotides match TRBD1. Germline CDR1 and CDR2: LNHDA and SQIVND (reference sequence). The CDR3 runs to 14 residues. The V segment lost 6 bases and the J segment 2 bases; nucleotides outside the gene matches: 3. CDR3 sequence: CASRGTGGPYEQYF. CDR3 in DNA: TGTGCCAGTAGAGGGACAGGGGGGCCCTACGAGCAGTACTTC.

CDR3 DNA: TGTGCCAGCGGGAGGAACAACTATGGCTACACCTTC. Its translation: CASGRNNYGYTF. The chain uses TRBV6-5 and TRBJ1-2; D is unclear. Germline-derived CDR1 and CDR2 are MNHEY and SVGAGI. The CDR3 has 12 amino acids. Trimming took 8 bases from V and 2 from J, leaving 9 bases between them.

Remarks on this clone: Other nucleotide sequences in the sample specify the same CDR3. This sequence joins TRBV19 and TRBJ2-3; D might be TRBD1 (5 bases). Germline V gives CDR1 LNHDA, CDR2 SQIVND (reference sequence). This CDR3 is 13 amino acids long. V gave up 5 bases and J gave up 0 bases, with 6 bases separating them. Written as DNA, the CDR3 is TGTGCCAGTAGTTCAGGGAGCACAGATACGCAGTATTTT. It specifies CASSSGSTDTQYF.

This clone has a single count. In DNA, the CDR3 is TGTGCCAGCATCAAAACAGGGGTCGGAAACACCATATATTTT. Protein: CASIKTGVGNTIYF. V and J are TRBV6-6 and TRBJ1-3, with TRBD1 matching 7 bases. The CDR3 covers 14 residues. Germline trimming cut 7 bases from V and 4 bases from J; bases unmatched to any gene: 7. Per germline, CDR1 MNHNY and CDR2 SVGAGI (reference sequence).